These T cell receptor beta chains were read from a single sample in a study of T-cell reconstitution after alpha-beta-depleted transplantation in children. TCRdb independently ran MiXCR on the PCR reads; one entry per CDR3 protein. The data hold just under 550,000 distinct CDR3 sequences, with 15% to 20% observed a single time. The starting material was PBMCs from the stem cell graft donor, obtained from the stem cell graft. Source of these receptors: a human donor who donated a stem cell graft to a child with acute lymphoblastic leukemia. CDR3s include the opening cysteine and the closing phenylalanine or tryptophan. The D gene is left open where the match is weak. A row's size may be missing; if present it is once, few, many or a size class.

v_gene: TRBV5-1; abundance: NA; d_gene: NA; j_gene: TRBJ1-4; CDR3nt: TGCGCCAGCAGCTTGACAGTTGCAACTAATGAAAAACTGTTTTTT; CDR3aa: CASSLTVATNEKLFF
v_gene: TRBV5-4; abundance: few; d_gene: TRBD2; j_gene: TRBJ2-1; CDR3nt: TGTGCCAGCAGCTTAACTAGCGGGATCTACAATGAGCAGTTCTTC; CDR3aa: CASSLTSGIYNEQFF
v_gene: TRBV14; abundance: NA; d_gene: NA; j_gene: TRBJ2-1; CDR3nt: TGTGCCAGCAGCCCCCAACCGGGGCTAGGGCAGTTCTTC; CDR3aa: CASSPQPGLGQFF
v_gene: TRBV2; abundance: NA; d_gene: TRBD2; j_gene: TRBJ2-1; CDR3nt: TGTGCCAGCAGTGTAATGAGCGGGAGGGCCTCCTACAATGAGCAGTTCTTC; CDR3aa: CASSVMSGRASYNEQFF
v_gene: TRBV24-1; abundance: NA; d_gene: NA; j_gene: TRBJ2-1; CDR3nt: TGTGCCACCAGTGATTTAGGGGCGGACAATGAGCAGTTCTTC; CDR3aa: CATSDLGADNEQFF
v_gene: TRBV20-1; abundance: few; d_gene: NA; j_gene: TRBJ2-7; CDR3nt: TGCAGTGCTGCCCACCGGGACTTCATCCCCCACGAGCAGTACTTC; CDR3aa: CSAAHRDFIPHEQYF
v_gene: TRBV10-2; abundance: NA; d_gene: TRBD1; j_gene: TRBJ2-2; CDR3nt: TGCGCCAGCAGTACAGGGGATGGAACCGGGGAGCTGTTTTTT; CDR3aa: CASSTGDGTGELFF
v_gene: TRBV20-1; abundance: few; d_gene: NA; j_gene: TRBJ2-7; CDR3nt: TGCAGTGCGATGGACAGAAGATACGAGCAGTACTTC; CDR3aa: CSAMDRRYEQYF
v_gene: TRBV20-1; abundance: few; d_gene: TRBD1; j_gene: TRBJ1-1; CDR3nt: TGCAGTGCTAGAGATCGGACAGGGGCTGAAGCTTTCTTT; CDR3aa: CSARDRTGAEAFF
v_gene: TRBV5-1; abundance: NA; d_gene: NA; j_gene: TRBJ1-2; CDR3nt: TGCGCCAGCACCTTTGACACCAACTATGGCTACACCTTC; CDR3aa: CASTFDTNYGYTF
v_gene: TRBV12-3/TRBV12-4; abundance: few; d_gene: NA; j_gene: TRBJ2-3; CDR3nt: TGTGCCAGCAGTTTGTCCGACACAAACACAGATACGCAGTATTTT; CDR3aa: CASSLSDTNTDTQYF
v_gene: TRBV12-3/TRBV12-4; abundance: NA; d_gene: NA; j_gene: TRBJ2-1; CDR3nt: TGTGCCAGCACCCACGCCGGGACTTCCTCCTACAATGAGCAGTTCTTC; CDR3aa: CASTHAGTSSYNEQFF
v_gene: TRBV29-1; abundance: NA; d_gene: NA; j_gene: TRBJ2-7; CDR3nt: TGCAGCGTTGAAGAGGGAGGGCCTACGTCCCAGGGGTCCTACGAGCAGTACTTC; CDR3aa: CSVEEGGPTSQGSYEQYF
v_gene: TRBV29-1; abundance: few; d_gene: TRBD2; j_gene: TRBJ2-3; CDR3nt: TGCGGCGTTGAAGTAGATGAGGCGGGGGGGACAACAGATACGCAGTATTTT; CDR3aa: CGVEVDEAGGTTDTQYF
v_gene: TRBV7-9; abundance: few; d_gene: NA; j_gene: TRBJ2-3; CDR3nt: TGTGCCAGCAGCCCTCCGGGGGGCGGGAGATCAGATACGCAGTATTTT; CDR3aa: CASSPPGGGRSDTQYF
v_gene: TRBV29-1; abundance: few; d_gene: NA; j_gene: TRBJ2-6; CDR3nt: TGCAGCGTTGCCAGGACTGGGGCCAACGTCCTGACTTTC; CDR3aa: CSVARTGANVLTF
v_gene: TRBV9; abundance: once; d_gene: TRBD2; j_gene: TRBJ2-1; CDR3nt: TGTGCCAGCAGCGTCCGGCTAGCGGGAGGTGAGCAGTTCTTC; CDR3aa: CASSVRLAGGEQFF
v_gene: TRBV12-3/TRBV12-4; abundance: few; d_gene: NA; j_gene: TRBJ2-3; CDR3nt: TGTGCCAGCAGCCGCCCTGGGGGGACAGATACGCAGTATTTT; CDR3aa: CASSRPGGTDTQYF
v_gene: TRBV3-1; abundance: NA; d_gene: TRBD2; j_gene: TRBJ2-1; CDR3nt: TGTGCCAGCAGCCGACTAGCGGGAGTGGATGAGCAGTTCTTC; CDR3aa: CASSRLAGVDEQFF
v_gene: TRBV11-2; abundance: NA; d_gene: TRBD2; j_gene: TRBJ2-1; CDR3nt: TGTGCCAGCTTCCCCGGGGCTAGCGGATACAATGAGCAGTTCTTC; CDR3aa: CASFPGASGYNEQFF
v_gene: TRBV27; abundance: NA; d_gene: NA; j_gene: TRBJ1-2; CDR3nt: TGTGCCAGCAGAGGGGACACCTCTAACTATGGCTACACCTTC; CDR3aa: CASRGDTSNYGYTF
v_gene: TRBV5-1; abundance: NA; d_gene: NA; j_gene: TRBJ1-1; CDR3nt: TGCGCCAGCAGCTTACCACTCGGCCTAGGAGAAACTGAAGCTTTCTTT; CDR3aa: CASSLPLGLGETEAFF
v_gene: TRBV7-9; abundance: NA; d_gene: TRBD2; j_gene: TRBJ2-3; CDR3nt: TGTGCCAGCAGCTTATTTAGAACTAGCGGCCTCACAGATACGCAGTATTTT; CDR3aa: CASSLFRTSGLTDTQYF
v_gene: TRBV7-6; abundance: few; d_gene: NA; j_gene: TRBJ1-1; CDR3nt: TGTGCCAGCAGCTCAGACATGGCCGATTTCCTGAACACTGAAGCTTTCTTT; CDR3aa: CASSSDMADFLNTEAFF
v_gene: TRBV6-1; abundance: NA; d_gene: NA; j_gene: TRBJ2-5; CDR3nt: TGTGCCAGCAAAAGGGTCGGGGGCGGCGAGACCCAGTACTTC; CDR3aa: CASKRVGGGETQYF
v_gene: TRBV14; abundance: NA; d_gene: TRBD2; j_gene: TRBJ2-7; CDR3nt: TGTGCCAGCAGCCAAGATCTTGCACTAGCGGGGTACGAGCAGTACTTC; CDR3aa: CASSQDLALAGYEQYF
v_gene: TRBV30; abundance: NA; d_gene: NA; j_gene: TRBJ2-2; CDR3nt: TGTGCCTCGTATGGTGACACCGGGGAGCTGTTTTTT; CDR3aa: CASYGDTGELFF
v_gene: TRBV5-1; abundance: NA; d_gene: TRBD2; j_gene: TRBJ2-7; CDR3nt: TGCGCCAGCAATCGAGAGCGGGGGGACTCCTACGAGCAGTACTTC; CDR3aa: CASNRERGDSYEQYF
v_gene: TRBV5-1; abundance: few; d_gene: NA; j_gene: TRBJ2-7; CDR3nt: TGCGCCAGCAGCTTGGACCAAGAGTTTGGCGAGCAGTACTTC; CDR3aa: CASSLDQEFGEQYF
v_gene: TRBV6-5; abundance: NA; d_gene: TRBD1; j_gene: TRBJ1-2; CDR3nt: TGTGCCAGCAGTTATTTGATTACAGGGGTTAACTATGGCTACACCTTC; CDR3aa: CASSYLITGVNYGYTF
v_gene: TRBV20-1; abundance: few; d_gene: TRBD2; j_gene: TRBJ2-1; CDR3nt: TGCAGTGCCCCGGCGAGACTAGCGGGGGATGAGCAGTTCTTC; CDR3aa: CSAPARLAGDEQFF
v_gene: TRBV7-2; abundance: few; d_gene: TRBD1; j_gene: TRBJ1-5; CDR3nt: TGTGCCAGCAGCTCGACAGGGGTCAATCAGCCCCAGCATTTT; CDR3aa: CASSSTGVNQPQHF
v_gene: TRBV2; abundance: NA; d_gene: NA; j_gene: TRBJ1-4; CDR3nt: TGTGCCAGCAGTGCCCAGGGGGAAAAACTGTTTTTT; CDR3aa: CASSAQGEKLFF